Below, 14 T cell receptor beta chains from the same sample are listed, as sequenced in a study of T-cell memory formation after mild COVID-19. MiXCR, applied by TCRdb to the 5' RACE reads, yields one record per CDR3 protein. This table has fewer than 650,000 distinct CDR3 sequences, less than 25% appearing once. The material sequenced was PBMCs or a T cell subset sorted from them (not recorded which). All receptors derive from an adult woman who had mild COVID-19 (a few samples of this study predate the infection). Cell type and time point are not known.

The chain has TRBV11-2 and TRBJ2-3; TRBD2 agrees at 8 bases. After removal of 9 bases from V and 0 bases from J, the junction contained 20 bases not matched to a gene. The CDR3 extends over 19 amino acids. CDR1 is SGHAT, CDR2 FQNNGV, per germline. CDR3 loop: CASRPGLDDRRASTDTQYF. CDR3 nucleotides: TGTGCCAGTAGACCGGGACTAGACGATCGGAGGGCTAGCACAGATACGCAGTATTTT.

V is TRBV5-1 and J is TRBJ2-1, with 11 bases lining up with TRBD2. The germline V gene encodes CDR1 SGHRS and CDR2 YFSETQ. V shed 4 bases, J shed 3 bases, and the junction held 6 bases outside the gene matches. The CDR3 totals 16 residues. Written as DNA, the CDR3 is TGCGCCAGCAGCGAAACCCTAGCGGGGGGCTACAATGAGCAGTTCTTC. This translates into CASSETLAGGYNEQFF.

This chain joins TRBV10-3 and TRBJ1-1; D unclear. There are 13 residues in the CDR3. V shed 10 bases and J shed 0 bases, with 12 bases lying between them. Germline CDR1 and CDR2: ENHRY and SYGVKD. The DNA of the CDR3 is TGTGCCACCACCGTGGGCCTGAACACTGAAGCTTTCTTT. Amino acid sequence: CATTVGLNTEAFF.

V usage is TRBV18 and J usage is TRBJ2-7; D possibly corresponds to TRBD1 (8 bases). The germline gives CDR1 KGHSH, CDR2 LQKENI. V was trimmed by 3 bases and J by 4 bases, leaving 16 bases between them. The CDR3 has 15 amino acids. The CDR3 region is CASSPYDRGGYEQYF. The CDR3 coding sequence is TGTGCCAGCTCACCGTACGACAGGGGAGGGTACGAGCAGTACTTC.

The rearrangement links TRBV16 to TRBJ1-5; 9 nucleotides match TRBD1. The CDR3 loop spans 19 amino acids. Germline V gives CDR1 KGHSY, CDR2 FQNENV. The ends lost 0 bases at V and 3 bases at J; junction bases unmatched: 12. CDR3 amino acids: CASSQSLGRTGGHNQPQHF. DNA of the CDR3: TGTGCCAGCAGCCAATCGTTGGGTCGAACAGGGGGCCACAATCAGCCCCAGCATTTT.

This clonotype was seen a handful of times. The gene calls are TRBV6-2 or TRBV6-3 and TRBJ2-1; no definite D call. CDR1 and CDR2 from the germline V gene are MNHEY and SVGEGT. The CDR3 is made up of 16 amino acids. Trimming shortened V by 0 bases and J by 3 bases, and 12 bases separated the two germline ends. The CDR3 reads CASSYSDLGSYNEQFF. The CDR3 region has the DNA TGTGCCAGCAGTTACTCCGACCTTGGCAGCTACAATGAGCAGTTCTTC.

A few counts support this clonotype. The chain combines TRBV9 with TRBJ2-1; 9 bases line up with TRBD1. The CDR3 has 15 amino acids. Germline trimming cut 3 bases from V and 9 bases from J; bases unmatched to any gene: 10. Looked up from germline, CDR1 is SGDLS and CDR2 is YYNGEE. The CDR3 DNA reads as TGTGCCAGCAGCGCACAGGGGGCCCGTTATGTTGAGCAGTTCTTC. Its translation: CASSAQGARYVEQFF.

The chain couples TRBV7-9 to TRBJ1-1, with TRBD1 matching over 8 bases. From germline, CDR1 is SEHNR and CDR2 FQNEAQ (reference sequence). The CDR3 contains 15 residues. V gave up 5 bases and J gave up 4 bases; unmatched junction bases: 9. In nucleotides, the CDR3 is TGTGCCAGCAGCCATCAGACAGGGGCGGCCACTGAAGCTTTCTTT. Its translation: CASSHQTGAATEAFF.

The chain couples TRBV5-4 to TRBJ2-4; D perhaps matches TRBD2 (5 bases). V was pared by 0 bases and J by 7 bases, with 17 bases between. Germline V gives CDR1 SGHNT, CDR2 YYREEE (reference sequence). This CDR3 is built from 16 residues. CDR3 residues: CASSLGERTRRNIQYF. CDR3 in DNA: TGTGCCAGCAGCTTGGGGGAGCGGACCCGACGGAACATTCAGTACTTC.

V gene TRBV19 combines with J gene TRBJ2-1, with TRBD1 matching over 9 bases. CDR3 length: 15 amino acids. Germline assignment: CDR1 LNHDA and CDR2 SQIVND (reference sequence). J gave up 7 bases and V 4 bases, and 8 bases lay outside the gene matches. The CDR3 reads CASSRDRENANEQFF. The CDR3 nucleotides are TGTGCCAGTAGTAGGGACAGGGAGAACGCTAATGAGCAGTTCTTC.

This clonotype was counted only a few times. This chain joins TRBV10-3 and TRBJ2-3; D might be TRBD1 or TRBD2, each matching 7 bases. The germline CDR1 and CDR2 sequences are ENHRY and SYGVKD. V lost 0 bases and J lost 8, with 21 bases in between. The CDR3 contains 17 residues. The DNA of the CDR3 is TGTGCCATCAGTGAGTCTCCCCAGGGGGGGGCTCAAGGTACGCAGTATTTT. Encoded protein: CAISESPQGGAQGTQYF.

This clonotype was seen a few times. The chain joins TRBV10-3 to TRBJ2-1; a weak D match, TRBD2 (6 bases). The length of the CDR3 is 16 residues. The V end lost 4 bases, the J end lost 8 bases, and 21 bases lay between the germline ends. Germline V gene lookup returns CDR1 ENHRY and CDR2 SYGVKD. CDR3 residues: CAISALGGTLQYEQFF. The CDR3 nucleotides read TGTGCCATCAGTGCGTTGGGGGGAACATTACAATATGAGCAGTTCTTC.

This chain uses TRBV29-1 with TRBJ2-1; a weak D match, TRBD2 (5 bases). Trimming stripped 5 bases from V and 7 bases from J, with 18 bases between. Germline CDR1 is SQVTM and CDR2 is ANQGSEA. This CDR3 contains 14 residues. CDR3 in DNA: TGCAGCGTTCCTTCCCCAACGGGGAGAAATGAGCAGTTCTTC. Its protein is CSVPSPTGRNEQFF.

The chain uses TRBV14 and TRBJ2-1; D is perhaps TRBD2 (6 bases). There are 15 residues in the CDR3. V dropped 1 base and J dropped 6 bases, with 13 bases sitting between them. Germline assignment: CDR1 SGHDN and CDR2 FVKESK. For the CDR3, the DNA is TGTGCCAGCAGCCAAGGGCGGGGTCGTGGCAATGAGCAGTTCTTC. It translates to CASSQGRGRGNEQFF.